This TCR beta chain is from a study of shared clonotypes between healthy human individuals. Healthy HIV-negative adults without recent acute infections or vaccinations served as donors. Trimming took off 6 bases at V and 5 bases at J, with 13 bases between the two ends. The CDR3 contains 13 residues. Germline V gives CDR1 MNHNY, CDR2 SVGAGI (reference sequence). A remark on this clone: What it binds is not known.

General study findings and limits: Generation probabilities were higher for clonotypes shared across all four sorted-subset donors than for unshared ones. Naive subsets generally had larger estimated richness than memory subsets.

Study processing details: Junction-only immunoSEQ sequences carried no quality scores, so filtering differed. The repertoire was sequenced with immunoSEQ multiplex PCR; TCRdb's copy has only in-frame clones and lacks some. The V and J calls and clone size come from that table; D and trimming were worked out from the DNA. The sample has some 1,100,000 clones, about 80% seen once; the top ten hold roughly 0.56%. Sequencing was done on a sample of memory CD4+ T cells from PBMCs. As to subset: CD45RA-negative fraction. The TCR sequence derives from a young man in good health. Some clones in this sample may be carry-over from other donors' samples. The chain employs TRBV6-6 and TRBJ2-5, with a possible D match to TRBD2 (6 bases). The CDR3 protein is CASSPTGGETQYF. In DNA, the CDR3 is TGTGCCAGCAGCCCAACTGGGGGGGAGACCCAGTACTTC.